This record covers a single T cell receptor beta chain. Its target is not known. The CDR3 loop spans 15 amino acids. Germline V CDR1 and CDR2: KGHDR, SFDVKD. The V and J ends lost 9 bases and 4 bases respectively, with 20 bases between them. This entry belongs to a study of T cell responses to AZD1222 COVID-19 vaccine. Study observations and caveats: There were vaccine-associated CD4 TCRs across spike, dominant at 160-218 and 743-854. The sample set comprised mostly white British donors with more females, and clonal diversity was possibly underestimated. Nearly half of spike-specific TCRs reportedly target variant regions that are unmutated in the B.1.351 and B.1.1.7 variants.

The assay was immunoSEQ multiplex PCR, and TCRdb's table has in-frame clones only and misses some. Here the sample spans more than 110,000 clones, 80% to 95% being singletons. The sequence came from an adult who received the AZD1222 COVID-19 vaccine. The V call is TRBV24-1, the J call TRBJ1-2, with a tentative D call TRBD1 (6 bases). The sequences come from peripheral blood, collected 28 days after the second AZD1222 dose. The CDR3 protein is CATLEGVTDPYGYTF. CDR3 DNA: TGTGCCACCCTTGAGGGGGTGACGGACCCCTATGGCTACACCTTC.